The present T cell receptor beta chain was sequenced within a study of shared clonotypes between healthy human individuals (TCRdb year 2020). A note on the overall study: The cohort included a few men and a couple of women between 18 and 49 years of age. Leukapheresis yielded between about 0.9 and 9.5 billion PBMCs per donor. For each donor, three plates each were used for CD4 naive and CD4 memory, two plates were used for CD8 naive, and one plate was used for CD8 memory. To increase sequencing depth and limit assay-specific biases, different laboratories used diverse techniques to prepare libraries and sequence TCR repertoires. To estimate repertoire size and how much clonotypes are shared between individuals, the study performed deep sequencing of blood TCR repertoires from a handful of healthy adults.

Using the deep immunoSEQ assay, multiplex PCR amplified TCR CDR3 regions from genomic DNA. Extracted genomic DNA from each cell subset was distributed evenly across all wells of several immunoSEQ 96-well plates, and each plate was treated as a replicate. For sorted subsets, each replicate PCR was loaded with about 0.2 ug genomic DNA, equivalent to about 33,000 T cell genomes. Purified libraries were quantified with a Qubit 3.0 fluorometer, sized on a Bioanalyzer 2100, and re-quantified with the KAPA Library Quantification kit. Every immunoSEQ 96-well plate was sequenced on a dedicated single-read 150-cycle Illumina NextSeq 550 flow cell. Regarding the original processing steps: The immunoSEQ output contained only junctional sequences without quality scores, so filtering could not match that applied to full-length reads. Sequences were annotated with PyIR, a Python wrapper for IgBLAST v1.9, using IMGT germline references to assign V/J genes and CDR3. Any read was removed if the V/J assignment was weak (E-value above 1e-6), the CDR3 was missing, or the read contained stop codons, out-of-frame junctions, or ambiguous translated residues. V3J clonotypes were defined as sequences sharing the same inferred V gene, J gene, and CDR3 amino acid sequence. Percentage overlap between repertoires was computed as shared unique clonotypes divided by the size of the smaller repertoire. Repertoire richness was assessed with RTK rarefaction, the Chao1 estimator, and Recon v2.1 estimates of unobserved clonotypes. For all TCRbeta clonotypes obtained by the gDNA method from a few donors, generation probabilities were computed with OLGA. As stored in TCRdb, this immuneACCESS dataset retains in-frame rearrangements with V and J assigned. A fraction of the clones does not appear; measured against another copy, unresolved V genes explain less than half of the discrepancy, and the remainder lacks a known reason. V and J calls and clone size follow that table, whereas D and trimming were derived from the DNA. Counted in this sample were 2 million to 3 million clones; 80% to 95% of them appeared once. In total, the top ten clones hold approximately 0.37% of the sample.

The CDR3 runs 15 residues from the cysteine to the phenylalanine. Of all the DNA, just the CDR3 is kept, 45 bases in frame from base 1. Ends trimmed: V by 2 bases, J by 4 bases; bases unmatched to a gene: 1. The germline V gene (reference sequence) yields LNHDA for CDR1 and SQIVND for CDR2. This clone has only one observation. Its binding antigen is unknown. Base qualities are not provided; no much larger clone lies one nucleotide away. Paper-wide results and their limitations: Naive subsets generally had larger estimated clonotype richness than memory subsets did. Because the study included a small number of donors, the genetic and exposure-history diversity represented was limited. Rarefaction of sorted-subset datasets indicated incomplete sequencing despite the large sequencing depth. When a handful of donors were compared, the shared fraction of clonotypes was roughly 4.8% for naive CD4, 3.5% to 4% for naive CD8, roughly 2.3% for memory CD4, and 0.4% for memory CD8. Pairwise subsampling led to the expectation that sequencing depth would affect the degree of clonotype sharing among donors. Sampling was restricted to blood, and TCR repertoires in tissue are likely to differ from TCR repertoires in blood. Clonotypes shared by all four sorted-subset donors showed higher generation probabilities than non-shared clonotypes.

The donors were healthy, HIV-negative adults with no recently reported acute infections or vaccinations. Only Caucasian adults living in Nashville, Tennessee, USA were represented among the donors. CD4+ T cells were enriched by magnetic negative selection; naive cells were then positively selected on CD45RA, and the negative fraction formed the memory subset. After blood collection by leukapheresis, PBMCs were isolated using Ficoll-Histopaque density gradient centrifugation and then cryopreserved in the vapor phase of liquid nitrogen. Purity and quantity of every magnetically sorted T cell population were checked by analytical flow cytometry. Each sorted fraction had its genomic DNA isolated and then quantified by UV absorbance on a Nanodrop 2000c.

The origin of this receptor is a man in his late teens or twenties in good health. Some clones in this sample may be carry-over from other donors' samples. Source material: naive CD4+ T cells from PBMCs. What this sample's cell subset or site label stands for: CD45RA+ positively selected. This chain joins TRBV19 to TRBJ2-3, and TRBD2 matches 12 of the central bases. CDR3 protein: CASSIRLAGADTQYF. The bases read TGTGCCAGTAGTATAAGACTAGCGGGAGCAGATACGCAGTATTTT.